The T cell receptor (beta chain) under discussion was sequenced for a study of blood T cell repertoires in COVID-19. Study details: The samples span acute and convalescent COVID-19 from the United States, Italy and Spain. From T cells, B-cell-depleted T cells, or PBMCs came the material, which was cDNA or gDNA.

In the study's own analysis: By means of reference gene primer amplification, nucleated cell counts were estimated. Assay: immunoSEQ multiplex PCR; the TCRdb copy retains only in-frame clones and omits some. V, J and clone size reflect that table, while D and trimming were determined from the DNA. Here the sample spans over 75,000 clones, roughly 79% being singletons. Trimming stripped 0 bases from V and 6 bases from J, with 8 bases between. The V gene's germline CDR1 is MNHNY and CDR2 SVGAGI (reference sequence). CDR3 length: 14 amino acids. Sequenced sample: peripheral blood. V and J are TRBV6-6 and TRBJ2-2, with D tentatively TRBD1 (5 bases). The clonotype originates from a human donor in a cohort sampled during active COVID-19. In nucleotides, the CDR3 is TGTGCCAGCAGTTACTCCCGACAGTCCGGGGAGCTGTTTTTT. Protein: CASSYSRQSGELFF.